This T cell receptor beta chain came from a study of shared clonotypes between healthy human individuals. Sequenced by immunoSEQ multiplex PCR; TCRdb stores in-frame clones only, minus some. The data show millions of clones, just over 90% seen once. Naive CD8 cells lacked CD45RO and underwent positive selection for CCR7, leaving out terminally differentiated effector memory CD45RA+ cells. The CDR3 loop spans 14 amino acids. The V end was cut by 2 bases, the J end by 2 bases, with 12 bases between. Per the germline V gene, CDR1 is SQVTM and CDR2 is ANQGSEA. The TCR was taken from a man aged 18 to 29 in good health. Some clones in this sample may be carry-over from other donors' samples. The J gene is TRBJ1-1, the V gene TRBV29-1; unclear D gene. The sequencing sample was made of naive CD8+ T cells from PBMCs. The CDR3 DNA follows: TGCAGCGTTGAACATGGTCGTCCCAACACTGAAGCTTTCTTT. Its translation is CSVEHGRPNTEAFF.